The present TCR beta chain was sequenced within a study of PD-1 blockade in classical Hodgkin lymphoma. Study conclusions and caveats: Baseline diversity in complete responders resembled that of newly diagnosed patients. Although disease activity or prior therapy may be involved, causes of the repertoire differences remain undefined.

About this clone itself: Its antigen remains unknown.

TCRdb's table, derived via immunoSEQ multiplex PCR, lists solely in-frame clones and lacks some. The data show roughly 96,000 clones, about 93% seen once. Time point noted: cycle 4 day 1 (C4D1), after less than seven weeks of nivolumab. Relapse was seen in all patients after autologous stem cell transplantation, and brentuximab vedotin exposure was variable. The length of the CDR3 is 15 residues. V lost 6 bases and J 1 base, leaving 13 bases between the germline ends. Germline CDR1 MNHEY, CDR2 SVGAGI. The J gene is TRBJ1-5, the V gene TRBV6-5, with a tentative D call TRBD1 (5 bases). Sample: peripheral blood mononuclear cells (PBMCs), taken before the fourth cycle of nivolumab. This clonotype was obtained from a human donor with classical Hodgkin lymphoma. DNA for the CDR3: TGTGCCAGCAGCCCACGGCGGGGGAGCAATCAGCCCCAGCATTTT. Translation gives CASSPRRGSNQPQHF.